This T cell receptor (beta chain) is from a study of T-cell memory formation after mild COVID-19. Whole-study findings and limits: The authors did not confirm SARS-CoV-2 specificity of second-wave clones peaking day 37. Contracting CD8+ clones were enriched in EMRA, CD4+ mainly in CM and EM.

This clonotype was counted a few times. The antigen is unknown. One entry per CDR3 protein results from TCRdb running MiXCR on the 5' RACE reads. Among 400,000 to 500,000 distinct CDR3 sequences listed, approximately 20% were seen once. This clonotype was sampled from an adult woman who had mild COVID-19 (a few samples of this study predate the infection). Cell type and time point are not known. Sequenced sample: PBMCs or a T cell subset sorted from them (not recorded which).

The CDR3 bases are TGTGCCAGCAGTTTTATCCTCAGGGGGACCTACGAGCAGTACTTC. The encoded protein is CASSFILRGTYEQYF. The chain couples TRBV12-3 or TRBV12-4 to TRBJ2-7; TRBD1 aligns across 7 bases. V gave up 3 bases and J gave up 2 bases; unmatched junction bases: 7. The CDR3 length is 15 residues.